Here is one T cell receptor beta chain with its context. The data stem from a study of T cell responses to AZD1222 COVID-19 vaccine. This table comes from immunoSEQ multiplex PCR, and its TCRdb copy is limited to in-frame clones, with some not included. The repertoire holds tens of thousands of clones, with roughly four fifths as singletons. Per the germline V gene, CDR1 is LNHDA and CDR2 is SQIVND (reference sequence). Trimming took off 7 bases at V and 4 bases at J, with 11 bases between the two ends. The CDR3 length is 13 residues. Material: peripheral blood, obtained 28 days after the second AZD1222 dose. The V and J genes are TRBV19 and TRBJ1-3; D possibly corresponds to TRBD1 (5 bases). The source is an adult who received the AZD1222 COVID-19 vaccine. Here the CDR3 reads CASTDSTGNTIYF. For the CDR3, the DNA is TGTGCCAGTACAGACAGCACGGGAAACACCATATATTTT.